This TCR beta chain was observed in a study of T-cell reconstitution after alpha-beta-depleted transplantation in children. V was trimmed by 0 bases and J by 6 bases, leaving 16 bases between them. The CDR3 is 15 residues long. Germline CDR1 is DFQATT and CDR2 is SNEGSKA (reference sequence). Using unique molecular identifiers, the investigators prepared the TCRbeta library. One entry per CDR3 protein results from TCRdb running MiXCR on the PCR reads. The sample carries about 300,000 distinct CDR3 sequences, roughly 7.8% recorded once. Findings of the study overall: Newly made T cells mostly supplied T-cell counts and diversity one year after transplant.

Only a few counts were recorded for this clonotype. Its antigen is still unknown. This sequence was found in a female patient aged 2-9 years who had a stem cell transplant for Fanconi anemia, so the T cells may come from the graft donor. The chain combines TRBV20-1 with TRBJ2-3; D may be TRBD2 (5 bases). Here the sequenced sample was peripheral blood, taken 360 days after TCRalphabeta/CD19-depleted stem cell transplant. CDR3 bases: TGCAGTGCTAGAGATCTTTTGCGGGCGGAGGATACGCAGTATTTT. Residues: CSARDLLRAEDTQYF.